One and the same sample provided the 13 T cell receptor beta chains below, sequenced in a study of cytomegalovirus exposure and HLA in healthy donors (dated by TCRdb to 2017 to 2019). The library was produced with the immunoSEQ multiplex PCR assay. A mixture of 60 forward primers for TCR Vbeta segments and 13 reverse primers for TCR Jbeta segments was used in the multiplex PCR. The table comes from immuneACCESS by way of TCRdb, which keeps in-frame sequences with V and J called. Part of the clones is missing from these tables; in studies checked, under half for an unresolved V gene and the rest for unknown reasons. A total of roughly 71,000 clones appear in this sample, over 70% of them only once. Jointly, the top ten make up roughly 11% of the sample. Sequenced input: PBMCs. The source of these receptors is a human donor in good health.

This chain joins TRBV27 and TRBJ1-5; D gene uncertain. This CDR3 spans 14 amino acids. Germline V gene lookup returns CDR1 MNHEY and CDR2 SMNVEV (reference sequence). V lost 6 bases to trimming and J lost 2 bases, with 11 bases between them. CDR3 in amino acids: CASRRTRGNQPQHF. The CDR3 coding sequence is TGTGCCAGCAGGAGGACGCGGGGCAATCAGCCCCAGCATTTT.

The J gene is TRBJ1-2, the V gene TRBV27; D is unclear. Trimming took off 6 bases at V and 7 bases at J, with 18 bases between the two ends. CDR3 length: 14 amino acids. Germline V gives CDR1 MNHEY, CDR2 SMNVEV (reference sequence). CDR3 loop: CASRFDSQRGGYTF. The CDR3 DNA reads as TGTGCCAGCAGATTCGACTCTCAGCGGGGTGGCTACACCTTC.

The rearrangement uses TRBV5-6 and TRBJ2-3; the match to TRBD2 covers 7 bases. Germline V lookup: CDR1 SGHDT, CDR2 YYEEEE. The CDR3 consists of 15 residues. The V segment lost 1 base and the J segment 0 bases; nucleotides outside the gene matches: 2. DNA of the CDR3: TGTGCCAGCAGCTTGAGTAGCGGGAGCACAGATACGCAGTATTTT. Translation gives CASSLSSGSTDTQYF.

V usage is TRBV30 and J usage is TRBJ2-3; TRBD2 matches at 15 bases. The CDR3 has 16 residues. The trim removed 2 bases at V and 8 bases at J, leaving 8 bases unmatched. Germline V gene sequence: CDR1 GTSNPN, CDR2 SVGIG (reference sequence). CDR3 loop: CAWSPGTSGRISTQYF. DNA for the CDR3: TGTGCCTGGAGTCCGGGGACTAGCGGGAGGATAAGTACGCAGTATTTT.

To note about this clone: The junction shows a germline mismatch at one end, possibly a read error. The rearrangement links TRBV5-4 to TRBJ2-7, with 9 positions matching TRBD1. The CDR3 extends over 14 amino acids. Germline CDR1 is SGHNT and CDR2 is YYREEE (reference sequence). The CDR3 sequence: CAGSLEGQGSEQYF. The CDR3 nucleotides read TGTGCCGGCAGCTTGGAGGGACAGGGATCCGAGCAGTACTTC.

This clone was seen more than once but under ten times. This chain uses TRBV7-9 with TRBJ1-1; D might be TRBD1 (6 bases). CDR1 and CDR2 from the germline V gene are SEHNR and FQNEAQ (reference sequence). V was shortened by 3 bases and J by 0 bases, with 11 bases between the two germline ends. CDR3 length: 15 amino acids. The CDR3 sequence: CASSFNREMNTEAFF. In DNA, the CDR3 is TGTGCCAGCAGCTTCAACAGGGAAATGAACACTGAAGCTTTCTTT.

The CDR3 protein is CASSLGGIRETQYF. The CDR3 region has the DNA TGTGCCAGCAGCTTAGGCGGGATTCGAGAGACCCAGTACTTC. V usage is TRBV7-6 and J usage is TRBJ2-5; tentative D call: TRBD2 (6 bases). Germline CDR1 SGHVS, CDR2 FNYEAQ. Trimming took 1 base from V and 4 from J, leaving 10 bases between them. This CDR3 region has 14 residues.

The gene calls are TRBV5-1 and TRBJ1-1; D might be TRBD1 (6 bases). The CDR3 runs 13 residues. The V gene lost 7 bases and the J gene lost 1 base, with 11 bases spanning the gap. Germline loops: CDR1 SGHRS, CDR2 YFSETQ. In DNA form, the CDR3 reads TGCGCCAGCCACAGGGATGGGAACACTGAAGCTTTCTTT. It encodes CASHRDGNTEAFF.

The chain has TRBV5-1 and TRBJ1-2; 11 nucleotides align to TRBD1. Germline V gives CDR1 SGHRS, CDR2 YFSETQ. The J segment lost 7 bases and the V segment lost 4 bases, leaving 3 bases of the junction unmatched. This CDR3 comprises 13 residues. The CDR3 coding sequence is TGCGCCAGCAGCGTAGGGACAGGGGGTGGCTACACCTTC. As protein: CASSVGTGGGYTF.

V is TRBV5-1 and J is TRBJ1-1, with D possibly matching TRBD1 (6 bases). Trimming removed 4 bases from V and 7 bases from J, with 11 bases in between. The length of the CDR3 is 12 residues. The V gene's germline CDR1 is SGHRS and CDR2 YFSETQ. CDR3 residues: CASSEGEGEAFF. CDR3 nucleotide sequence: TGCGCCAGCAGCGAGGGGGAGGGTGAAGCTTTCTTT. Complete variable domain (other parts from reference TRBV5-1 and TRBJ1-1): KAGVTQTPRYLIKTRGQQVTLSCSPISGHRSVSWYQQTPGQGLQFLFEYFSETQRNKGNFPGRFSGRQFSNSRSEMNVSTLELGDSALYLCASSEGEGEAFFGQGTRLTVV.

The chain combines TRBV29-1 with TRBJ2-1; possible D gene TRBD2, 6 bases. V was clipped by 8 bases and J by 2 bases, with 19 bases between them. Looked up from germline, CDR1 is SQVTM and CDR2 is ANQGSEA. The CDR3 is made up of 15 amino acids. The CDR3, as DNA: TGCAGCTTCTCCCCCGGGACTGGCCCCTACAATGAGCAGTTCTTC. Protein sequence: CSFSPGTGPYNEQFF.

The J gene is TRBJ1-1, the V gene TRBV27, with 9 positions matching TRBD1. The length of the CDR3 is 14 residues. CDR1 is MNHEY and CDR2 is SMNVEV in the germline V gene (reference sequence). The ends lost 4 bases at V and 5 bases at J; junction bases unmatched: 5. CDR3 in amino acids: CASSSGQGRTEAFF. The CDR3 region has the DNA TGTGCCAGCAGTTCCGGACAGGGGAGAACTGAAGCTTTCTTT.

The gene calls are TRBV9 and TRBJ2-5, with 11 positions matching TRBD2. CDR3 length: 15 amino acids. With 5 bases clipped from V and 6 bases from J, the junction kept 9 bases outside the gene matches. The V gene's germline CDR1 is SGDLS and CDR2 YYNGEE. The DNA for the CDR3 is TGTGCCAGCAGTTTACCACTAGCGGGAGAAAAGACCCAGTACTTC. It yields the protein CASSLPLAGEKTQYF.